Included here is one T cell receptor (beta chain) sequence, with context. Profiling relied on immunoSEQ multiplex PCR, and the TCRdb table lists in-frame clones only, not all of them. Among roughly 100,000 clones listed, around 87% were seen once. This sample is part of a study of blood T cell repertoires in COVID-19. Turning to the study itself: PBMCs, B-cell-depleted T cells, or T cells provided the cDNA or gDNA that made up the material.

Germline V CDR1 and CDR2: LGHNA, YNFKEQ. Deletions cut 2 bases from V and 0 bases from J, with 17 bases between. The CDR3 has 19 residues. The TCR was taken from a human donor in a cohort sampled during active COVID-19. The chain combines TRBV4-2 with TRBJ2-6; D perhaps matches TRBD1 (7 bases). What was sequenced was peripheral blood. The CDR3: CASSQNAGQKFSGANVLTF. The CDR3, as DNA: TGTGCCAGCAGCCAAAATGCGGGACAGAAATTCTCTGGGGCCAACGTCCTGACTTTC.